This TCR beta chain was identified in a study of blood T cell repertoires in COVID-19. Background on the study: Sites across the United States, Italy and Spain contributed samples from acute and convalescent COVID-19. Sources were T cells, B-cell-depleted T cells, or PBMCs; the material itself was cDNA or gDNA.

This clone came up once. In the authors' workflow: Nucleated cell counts were estimated from reference gene primer amplification. The table came from immunoSEQ multiplex PCR; TCRdb's copy has only in-frame clones and leaves some out. Clone size and the V and J calls come from that table; the DNA yielded D and trimming. The table has about 62,000 clones, approximately 79% seen once; the top ten hold 20%. This TCR was sampled from an elderly woman with active or convalescent COVID-19. Sequenced sample: peripheral blood.

The chain's CDR3 is CAITPTGPGGYTF. The CDR3 region has the DNA TGTGCCATCACCCCGACAGGACCTGGTGGCTACACCTTC. The V and J genes are TRBV10-3 and TRBJ1-2; D perhaps matches TRBD1 (6 bases). CDR3 length equals 13 residues. CDR1 ENHRY and CDR2 SYGVKD come from the germline V gene. V lost 7 bases, J lost 7 bases, and 16 bases lay in between.